This record covers a single T cell receptor (beta chain). Its antigen remains undetermined. No base qualities exist here, and no much larger clone lies one base off it. In total, over 600 healthy bone marrow donors made up the cohort. All cohort members were sampled while nominally healthy, although unrecorded immune exposures were likely present. The donor tested CMV seronegative and was one of the 352 seronegative cohort members. Every donor gave a peripheral blood sample, and the peripheral blood mononuclear cells from that sample were used for TCR beta sequencing. Genomic DNA was extracted from the blood cell samples with the Qiagen DNeasy Blood Extraction Kit. The source of the sample is a study of cytomegalovirus exposure and HLA in healthy donors (dated by TCRdb to 2016 to 2017). For the wider study: An earlier analysis of some 500 of the donors reported 276 Gb of sequence data and 117 million unique TCR beta sequences from 150 million to 200 million T cells. In a later genetic analysis, genome-wide SNP genotypes for about 65% of the roughly 700 donors were used, and that subset was treated as a discovery cohort. The number of typed donors differed by locus: about 620-640 for A, B, C, DRB1 and DQB1; 500 to 550 for DQA1; approximately 600 for DPA1; and 450 to 480 for DPB1. In an earlier analysis of a few hundred of the donors, high-throughput TCR beta sequencing was used to judge whether each TCR beta V gene segment behaved as functional or pseudogenic. Every repertoire in the discovery cohort had been generated on one and the same sequencing platform. Along with the approximately 620-subject first cohort, a separate validation cohort of over a hundred different subjects was used. Approximately 330 gigabases of sequencing data and approximately 91 million unique TCR sequences made up an early release that covered approximately 650 HLA-typed donors. The T cell repertoires of under 750 subjects were profiled by immunosequencing and related to cytomegalovirus serostatus. Across approximately 400 genotyped donors of the cohort, an average of 235,054 unique TCR beta nucleotide sequences per donor were sequenced, and roughly 17% of those sequences were non-productive. About five DR-DQ haplotypes were treated as single units for association and clustering because of strong linkage in the cohort. Of the roughly 400 genotyped donors, approximately 83% fell in the genetic ancestry cluster associated with self-reported Caucasian donors. To predict cytomegalovirus infection status, the study combined high-throughput TCR immunosequencing, statistical association of individual TCRs with disease status, and machine learning. Alongside the repertoire data, information on donor age, sex, ethnicity and CMV serostatus was compiled. To study patterns of TCR occurrence, a later analysis re-analyzed previously published TCR beta repertoires from 666 donors and added high-resolution HLA genotyping. The study was designed to test whether signatures of past pathogen exposure could be identified by cataloging public T cell receptors. Rather than using new phenotypic data, the later analysis identified candidate immune exposures from TCR beta sequences and from how often those sequences occurred across donors. Class I and class II HLA loci were covered by the typing at four-digit resolution.

Library method: the immunoSEQ multiplex PCR assay. A mixture of 60 forward primers for TCR Vbeta segments and 13 reverse primers for TCR Jbeta segments was used in the multiplex PCR. The CDR3 region of rearranged TCR beta genes was amplified from genomic DNA with a multiplex PCR assay. The Illumina HiSeq System was used to sequence the amplified TCR beta libraries as 87-base-pair reads. Concerning the study's data processing: A later analysis counted about 80 million unique TCR beta chains across the 666 repertoires, and around 12 million of these chains were shared by at least two donors. To remove PCR and sequencing errors, raw reads were error-corrected and collapsed into unique sequences using a nearest-neighbor algorithm that merged closely related sequences. CDR3 sequences were aligned to IMGT reference sequences to assign V, D and J gene segments. Each retained sequence needed at least a six-nucleotide match to both a V gene segment and a J gene segment. A rearrangement was called productive if the CDR3 had no stop codons and remained in frame with V and J, and every other rearrangement was called non-productive. CDR3 was defined by IMGT convention, running from the second conserved V-encoded cysteine to the conserved J-encoded phenylalanine. In an earlier analysis of approximately 590 of the donors, sequences lacking an unambiguous match to a single V gene segment were excluded. An earlier analysis of approximately 590 of the donors classified V segments as functional when productive rearrangements were above 56.7% and as segregating when the standard deviation between donors was above 5%. To diagnose cytomegalovirus status from the catalog of TCR beta chain sequences, a statistical classification framework was built. In a later analysis, V and J genes were assigned by comparing TCR nucleotide sequences against IMGT/GENE-DB human TR gene sequences. The TCRdist pipeline was used in a later analysis to assign CDR3 sequences and most-parsimonious VDJ recombination scenarios. In a later analysis, each TCR beta chain was defined by its CDR3 amino acid sequence together with its V-gene family, and reads without a unique V-gene family were excluded. A later analysis removed over 500 highly shared, low-generation-probability nucleotide sequences to deal with suspected cross-contamination and a sequencing artifact. In a later analysis, a clonal expansion index for each public chain was calculated from normalized within-repertoire ranks of inferred template counts. A later analysis computed generation probabilities with a VDJ recombination model fitted to out-of-frame rearrangements, and checked the results against IGoR. A later analysis scored TCR-TCR, TCR-HLA and TCR-CMV co-occurrence with hypergeometric tests, applying a repertoire-size bias correction to TCR pairs. To estimate false discovery rates, a later analysis permuted the HLA or CMV assignments 20 times. In a later analysis, co-occurring TCRs were grouped with DBSCAN, and TCRdist sequence similarity was added when clustering was performed within HLA-allele-positive subsets. Repertoires with fewer than 30,000 or more than 120,000 public chains, plus five repertoires with anomalous nucleotide sharing, were excluded from co-occurrence clustering. TCRdb obtained this table from immuneACCESS and retained in-frame rearrangements with V and J assigned. These tables miss some clones; where compared with another copy, unresolved V genes account for less than half of the shortfall, and the remainder is unexplained. That table gives V, J and clone size, and the DNA gave D and trimming. The sample table shows 200,000 or so clones, and about 83% are seen once. The ten largest clones add up to approximately 1.4% of the sample.

Results the study describes overall, beyond this receptor: Most TCR sequences were observed very rarely across donors, whereas some public TCRs were present in many individuals. The only immune exposure information available for the cohort was CMV serostatus. When HLA alleles, especially DR and DQ, strongly co-occurred, attributing TCR associations to individual alleles was difficult. Linkage disequilibrium might explain the correlated functional status among segregating V segments, but an unknown experimental factor could not be ruled out. A few of the identified cytomegalovirus-associated TCR beta chains were confirmed in vitro to be specific for cytomegalovirus antigens. A cluster of highly shared sequence variants was judged likely to be a technical artifact of the sequencing pipeline. Because HLA typing was unavailable for some donors at each locus, only the typed subset was used in association tests. In a later analysis, several top co-occurrence clusters were reported to appear linked to parvovirus B19, influenza, CMV and Epstein-Barr virus. In a later analysis, TCR association rates were found to vary across HLA loci, with the most associated TCRs seen for DRB1 alleles and the fewest for HLA-C alleles. An earlier analysis of approximately 540 of the donors showed that most TCR beta V segments appeared in productive rearrangements either about 87% or about 30% of the time, which broadly matched IMGT annotations. In a later analysis, HLA-associated TCR beta chains showed more clonal expansion and lower generation probabilities than non-associated chains that were equally common. In both the original and validation cohorts, the classifier was reported to diagnose cytomegalovirus status with high specificity and sensitivity. The authors suggested that the approach could potentially be extended to other disease states and immunological phenotypes. Presence/absence analyses assumed roughly uniform sequencing depth across donors, an assumption that may not hold. A further reported finding was that TCR beta sequences accurately predicted the HLA-A and HLA-B alleles for most subjects in the first cohort. In a later genetic analysis, a missense DCLRE1C variant was associated with V-gene and J-gene trimming of TCR beta chains, and the association was replicated in an independent cohort. Specific HLA alleles were associated with about 17,000 TCR beta sequences at a false discovery rate of 0.05 in a later analysis. Because the 87-base-pair reads could not distinguish some IMGT-functional V segments, including TRBV6-2 and TRBV6-3, those segments were excluded. The cohort was sequenced for TCR beta chains only, and without alpha or paired-chain data the features that could be detected were limited. In a later analysis, most CMV-associated TCR beta chains were found to appear HLA-restricted, with HLA associations seemingly driven largely by CMV exposure. Because counts were too low, about 18 rarely observed V segments, including chromosome 9 orphons, were excluded from the earlier analysis of around 590 of the donors. The study listed 164 TCR beta chains as associated with cytomegalovirus. According to a later genetic analysis, donors in an Asian-associated ancestry cluster had fewer N-insertions in productive TCRs than the approximately 650-donor mean.

From its cysteine to its phenylalanine, the CDR3 spans 13 amino acids. Only CDR3 DNA is held: 39 bases, read in frame from base 1. V is cut back by 6 bases and J by 8 bases, with 7 bases in the junction unmatched. For CDR1 and CDR2, the germline V gene lists MDHEN and SYDVKM. Sequencing was carried out using PBMCs. The chain is assembled from TRBV28 and TRBJ1-2; the junction holds 9 bases that match TRBD1. The clonotype was recovered from a girl between 5 and 17 years old in good health and CMV-seronegative. The CDR3 protein is CASRLTGGVGYTF. The DNA sequence is given as TGTGCCAGCAGACTGACAGGGGGGGTGGGCTACACCTTC.